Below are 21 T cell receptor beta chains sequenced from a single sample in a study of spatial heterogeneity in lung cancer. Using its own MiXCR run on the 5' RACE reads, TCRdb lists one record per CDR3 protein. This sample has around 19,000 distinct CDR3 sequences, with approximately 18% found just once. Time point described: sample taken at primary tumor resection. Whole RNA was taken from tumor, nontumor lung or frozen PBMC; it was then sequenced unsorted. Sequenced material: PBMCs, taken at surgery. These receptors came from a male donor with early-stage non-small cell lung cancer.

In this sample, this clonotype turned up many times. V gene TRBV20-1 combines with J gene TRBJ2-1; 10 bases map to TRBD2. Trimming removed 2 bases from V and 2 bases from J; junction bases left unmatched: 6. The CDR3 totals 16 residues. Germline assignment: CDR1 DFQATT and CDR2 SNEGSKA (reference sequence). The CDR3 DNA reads TGCAGTGCTAGATCAGCCGGGACTAGCGCCTACAATGAGCAGTTCTTC. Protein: CSARSAGTSAYNEQFF.

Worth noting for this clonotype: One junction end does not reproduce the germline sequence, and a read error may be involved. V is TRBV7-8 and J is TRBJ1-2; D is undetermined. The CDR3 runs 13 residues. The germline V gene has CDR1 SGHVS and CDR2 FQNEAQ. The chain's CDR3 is CASSARTYYGYSF. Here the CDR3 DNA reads TGTGCCAGCAGCGCAAGGACCTATTATGGCTACTCCTTC.

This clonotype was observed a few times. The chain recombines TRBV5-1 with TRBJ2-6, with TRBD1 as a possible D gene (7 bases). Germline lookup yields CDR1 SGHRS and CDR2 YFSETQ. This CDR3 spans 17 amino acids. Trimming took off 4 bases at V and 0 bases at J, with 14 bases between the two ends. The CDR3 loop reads CASSGGTVGSGANVLTF. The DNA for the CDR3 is TGCGCCAGCAGCGGAGGGACAGTCGGCTCTGGGGCCAACGTCCTGACTTTC. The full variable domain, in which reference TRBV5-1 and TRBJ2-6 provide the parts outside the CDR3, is KAGVTQTPRYLIKTRGQQVTLSCSPISGHRSVSWYQQTPGQGLQFLFEYFSETQRNKGNFPGRFSGRQFSNSRSEMNVSTLELGDSALYLCASSGGTVGSGANVLTFGAGSRLTVL.

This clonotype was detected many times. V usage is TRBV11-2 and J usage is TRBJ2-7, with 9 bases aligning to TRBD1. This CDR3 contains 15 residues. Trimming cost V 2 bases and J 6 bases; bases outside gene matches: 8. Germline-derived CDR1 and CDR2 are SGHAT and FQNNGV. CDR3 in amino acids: CASSLSGTGSGEQYF. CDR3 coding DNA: TGTGCCAGCAGCTTAAGCGGGACAGGGTCGGGCGAGCAGTACTTC. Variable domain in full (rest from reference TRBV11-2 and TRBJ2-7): EAGVAQSPRYKIIEKRQSVAFWCNPISGHATLYWYQQILGQGPKLLIQFQNNGVVDDSQLPKDRFSAERLKGVDSTLKIQPAKLEDSAVYLCASSLSGTGSGEQYFGPGTRLTVT.

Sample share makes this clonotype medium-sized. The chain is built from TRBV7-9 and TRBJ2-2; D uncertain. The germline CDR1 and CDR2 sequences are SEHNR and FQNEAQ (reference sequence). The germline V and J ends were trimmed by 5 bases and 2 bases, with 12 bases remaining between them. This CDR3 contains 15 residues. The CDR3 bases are TGTGCCAGCAGCCCCCCAGGATTCAACACCGGGGAGCTGTTTTTT. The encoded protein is CASSPPGFNTGELFF. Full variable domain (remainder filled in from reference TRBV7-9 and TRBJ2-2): DTGVSQNPRHKITKRGQNVTFRCDPISEHNRLYWYRQTLGQGPEFLTYFQNEAQLEKSRLLSDRFSAERPKGSFSTLEIQRTEQGDSAMYLCASSPPGFNTGELFFGEGSRLTVL.

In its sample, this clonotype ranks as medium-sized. CDR3 sequence: CASSDPGSYNEQFF. DNA of the CDR3: TGTGCCAGCAGCGACCCAGGCTCCTACAATGAGCAGTTCTTC. The chain couples TRBV2 to TRBJ2-1; no firm D call. This CDR3 has 14 amino acids. Trimming left V 6 bases short and J 0 bases short, with 9 bases between. The germline CDR1 and CDR2 sequences are SNHLY and FYNNEI.

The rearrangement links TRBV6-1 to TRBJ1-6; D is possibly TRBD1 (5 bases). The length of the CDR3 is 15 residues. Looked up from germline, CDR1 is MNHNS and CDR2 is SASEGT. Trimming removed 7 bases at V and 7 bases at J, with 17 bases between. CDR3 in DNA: TGTGCCAGCACCCCCGCCGGGACCGGGAATTCACCCCTCCACTTT. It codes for CASTPAGTGNSPLHF.

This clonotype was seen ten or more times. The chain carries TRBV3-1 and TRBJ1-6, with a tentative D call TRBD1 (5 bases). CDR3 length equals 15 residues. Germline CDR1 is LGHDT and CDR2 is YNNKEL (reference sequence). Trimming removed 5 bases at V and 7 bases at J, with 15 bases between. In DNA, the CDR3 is TGTGCCAGCAGCTCTCAGATGGGGCAAAATTCACCCCTCCACTTT. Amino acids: CASSSQMGQNSPLHF.

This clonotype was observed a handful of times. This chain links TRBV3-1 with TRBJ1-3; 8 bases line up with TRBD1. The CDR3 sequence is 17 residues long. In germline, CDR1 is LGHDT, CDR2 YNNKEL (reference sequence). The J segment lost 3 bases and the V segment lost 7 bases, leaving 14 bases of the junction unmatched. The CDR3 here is CASTLTTGAYYGNTIYF. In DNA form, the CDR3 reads TGTGCCAGCACCTTGACGACAGGGGCCTATTATGGAAACACCATATATTTT.

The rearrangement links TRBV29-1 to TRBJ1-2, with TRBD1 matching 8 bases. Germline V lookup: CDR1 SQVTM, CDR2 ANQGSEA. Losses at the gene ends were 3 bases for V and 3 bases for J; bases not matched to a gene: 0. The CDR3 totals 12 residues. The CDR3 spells CSVEDRDYGYTF. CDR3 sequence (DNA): TGCAGCGTTGAGGACAGGGACTATGGCTACACCTTC.

The CDR3 DNA reads as TGTGCCAGTAGTATAGGGACGTCACCGGAGACCCAGTACTTC. Its translation is CASSIGTSPETQYF. The chain employs TRBV19 and TRBJ2-5; D call uncertain. CDR3 size: 14 residues. Germline V lookup: CDR1 LNHDA, CDR2 SQIVND (reference sequence). V dropped 1 base and J dropped 5 bases, with 11 bases sitting between them.

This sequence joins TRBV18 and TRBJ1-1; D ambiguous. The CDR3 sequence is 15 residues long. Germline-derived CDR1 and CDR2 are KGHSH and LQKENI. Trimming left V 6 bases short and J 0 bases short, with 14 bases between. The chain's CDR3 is CASSPEYSLNTEAFF. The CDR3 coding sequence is TGTGCCAGCTCCCCTGAATACTCACTGAACACTGAAGCTTTCTTT.

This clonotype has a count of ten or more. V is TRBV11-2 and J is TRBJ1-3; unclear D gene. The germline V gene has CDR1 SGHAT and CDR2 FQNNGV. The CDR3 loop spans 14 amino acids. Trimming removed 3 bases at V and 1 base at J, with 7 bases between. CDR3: CASSLSHSGNTIYF. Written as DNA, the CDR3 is TGTGCCAGCAGCTTGTCACATTCTGGAAACACCATATATTTT.

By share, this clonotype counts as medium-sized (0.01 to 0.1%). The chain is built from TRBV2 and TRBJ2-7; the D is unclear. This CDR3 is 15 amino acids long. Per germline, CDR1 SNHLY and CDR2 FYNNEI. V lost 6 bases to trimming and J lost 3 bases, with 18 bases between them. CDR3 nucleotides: TGTGCCAGCAGAAAGTCCCTGGTGGCAATCTACGAGCAGTACTTC. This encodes CASRKSLVAIYEQYF.

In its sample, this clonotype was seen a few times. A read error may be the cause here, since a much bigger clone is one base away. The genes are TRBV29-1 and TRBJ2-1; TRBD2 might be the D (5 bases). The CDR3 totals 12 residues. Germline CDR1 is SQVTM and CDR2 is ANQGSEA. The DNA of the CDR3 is TGCGGCGTTGACCCGGGGAACAATGAGCAGTTCTTC. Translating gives CGVDPGNNEQFF.

CDR3 sequence (DNA): TGCAGTGCTAGGGGAGTCTCAGGGAACACTGAAGCTTTCTTT. It codes for CSARGVSGNTEAFF. The chain links TRBV20-1 to TRBJ1-1; D remains unclear. In germline, CDR1 is DFQATT, CDR2 SNEGSKA (reference sequence). The CDR3 covers 14 residues. With 3 bases removed from V and 1 base from J, the gap between germline ends came to 12 bases.

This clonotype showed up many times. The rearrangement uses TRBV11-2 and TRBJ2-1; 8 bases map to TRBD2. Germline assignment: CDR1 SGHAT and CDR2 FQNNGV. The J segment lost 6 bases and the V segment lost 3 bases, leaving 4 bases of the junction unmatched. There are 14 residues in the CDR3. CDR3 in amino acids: CASSLTGGINEQFF. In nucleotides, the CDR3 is TGTGCCAGCAGCTTGACGGGGGGGATCAATGAGCAGTTCTTC.

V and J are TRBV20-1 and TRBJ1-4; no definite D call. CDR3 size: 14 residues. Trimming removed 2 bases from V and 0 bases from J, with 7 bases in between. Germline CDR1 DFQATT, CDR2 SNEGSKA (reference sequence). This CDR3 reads CSARSHSTNEKLFF. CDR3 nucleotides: TGCAGTGCTAGATCGCACTCAACTAATGAAAAACTGTTTTTT.

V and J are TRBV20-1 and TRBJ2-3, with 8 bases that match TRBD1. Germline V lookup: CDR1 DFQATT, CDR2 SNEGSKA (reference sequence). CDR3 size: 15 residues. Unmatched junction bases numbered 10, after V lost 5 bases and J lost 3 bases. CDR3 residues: CSAARGRGGTDTQYF. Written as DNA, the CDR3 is TGCAGTGCTGCCAGGGGGCGGGGAGGTACAGATACGCAGTATTTT.

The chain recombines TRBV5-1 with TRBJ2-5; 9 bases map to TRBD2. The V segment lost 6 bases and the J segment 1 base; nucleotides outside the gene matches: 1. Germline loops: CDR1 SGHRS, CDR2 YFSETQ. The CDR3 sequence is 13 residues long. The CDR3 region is CASKLAGQETQYF. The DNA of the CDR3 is TGCGCCAGCAAACTAGCGGGCCAAGAGACCCAGTACTTC.

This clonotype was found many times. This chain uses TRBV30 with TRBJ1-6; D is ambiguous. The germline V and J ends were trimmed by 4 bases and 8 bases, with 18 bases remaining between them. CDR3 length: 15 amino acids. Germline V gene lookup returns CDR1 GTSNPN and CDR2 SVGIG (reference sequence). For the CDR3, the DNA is TGTGCCTGGAACATCTGGAGGGTCGAGGATTCACCCCTCCACTTT. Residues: CAWNIWRVEDSPLHF.